What follows are 11 T cell receptor beta chains derived from one specimen sequenced in a study of shared clonotypes between healthy human individuals. Profiled with immunoSEQ multiplex PCR; TCRdb holds only in-frame clones, not every one. The sample includes fewer than 600,000 clones, around 77% of them seen just once. Source material: PBMCs. The receptors stem from a woman aged 40 to 50 in good health. Some clones in this sample may be carry-over from other donors' samples.

The V gene is TRBV7-2, the J gene TRBJ1-2; D may be TRBD1 (5 bases). There are 14 residues in the CDR3. Trimming took off 2 bases at V and 3 bases at J, with 10 bases between the two ends. Germline V lookup: CDR1 SGHTA, CDR2 FQGNSA. CDR3 loop: CASSLSRADYGYTF. DNA for the CDR3: TGTGCCAGCAGCTTAAGCAGGGCAGACTATGGCTACACCTTC. Full variable domain (rest looked up from reference TRBV7-2 and TRBJ1-2): GAGVSQSPSNKVTEKGKDVELRCDPISGHTALYWYRQSLGQGLEFLIYFQGNSAPDKSGLPSDRFSAERTGGSVSTLTIQRTQQEDSAVYLCASSLSRADYGYTFGSGTRLTVV.

The V gene is TRBV7-3, the J gene TRBJ2-1, with 8 bases matching TRBD2. Germline V gene lookup returns CDR1 SGHTA and CDR2 FQGTGA. V lost 5 bases, J lost 6 bases, and 9 bases stayed unmatched. This CDR3 is built from 15 residues. The CDR3 region has the DNA TGTGCCAGCAGCGTGACTAGCGAACAGAGCAATGAGCAGTTCTTC. It translates to CASSVTSEQSNEQFF.

This clone was seen at least ten times. The same CDR3 arises from other DNA sequences in this sample as well. CDR3 sequence: CAGGAQETQYF. CDR3 bases: TGTGCAGGAGGAGCCCAAGAGACCCAGTACTTC. The gene calls are TRBV28 and TRBJ2-5; TRBD2 is a possible D gene (5 bases). CDR1 and CDR2 from the germline V gene are MDHEN and SYDVKM. The CDR3 totals 11 residues.

With regard to this clone: At the DNA level, this CDR3 is encoded by other sequences in the same sample as well. The V call is TRBV28, the J call TRBJ2-7, with D perhaps matching TRBD1 or TRBD2 (5 bases each). The ends were cut back, 2 bases at V and 3 bases at J, with 8 bases in the middle. The germline CDR1 and CDR2 sequences are MDHEN and SYDVKM. This CDR3 has 13 residues. The CDR3 DNA reads TGTGCCAGCAGTTTAGGTGGGGGCTACGAGCAGTACTTC. Amino acid sequence: CASSLGGGYEQYF.

The chain has TRBV4-2 and TRBJ2-1; the match to TRBD2 covers 8 bases. Losses at the gene ends were 0 bases for V and 2 bases for J; bases not matched to a gene: 6. This CDR3 is 17 amino acids long. Germline V lookup: CDR1 LGHNA, CDR2 YNFKEQ. CDR3 sequence (DNA): TGTGCCAGCAGCCAAGATGGCACTAGCGGAACCTACAATGAGCAGTTCTTC. This gives the protein CASSQDGTSGTYNEQFF.

Comment on this clone: A read error likely explains this, since a far larger clone differs by one base. The chain carries TRBV28 and TRBJ1-1, with a tentative D call TRBD1 (5 bases). The CDR3 has 15 amino acids. V was trimmed by 2 bases and J by 4 bases, leaving 14 bases between them. Germline loops: CDR1 MDHEN, CDR2 SYDVKM. The CDR3 region is CASSLRLDRFTEAFF. CDR3 DNA sequence: TGTGCCAGCAGTTTACGGCTCGACAGATTCACTGAAGCTTTCTTT. The full variable domain, in which reference TRBV28 and TRBJ1-1 provide the parts outside the CDR3, is DVKVTQSSRYLVKRTGEKVFLECVQDMDHENMFWYRQDPGLGLRLIYFSYDVKMKEKGDIPEGYSVSREKKERFSLILESASTNQTSMYLCASSLRLDRFTEAFFGQGTRLTVV.

The chain combines TRBV28 with TRBJ2-1; a weak D match, TRBD1 (6 bases). The germline V gene encodes CDR1 MDHEN and CDR2 SYDVKM. The CDR3 spans 15 residues. Deletions cut 5 bases from V and 6 bases from J, with 17 bases between. The CDR3 here is CASSPTSLDSNEQFF. CDR3 nucleotide sequence: TGTGCCAGCAGTCCAACCTCCCTGGACAGCAATGAGCAGTTCTTC.

V is TRBV7-2 and J is TRBJ1-5; D gene unclear. This CDR3 is 15 amino acids long. Germline V gene sequence: CDR1 SGHTA, CDR2 FQGNSA. Trimming shortened V by 3 bases and J by 3 bases, and 12 bases separated the two germline ends. The CDR3, as DNA: TGTGCCAGCAGCTTGAGGCTAGGTGTCAATCAGCCCCAGCATTTT. Translating it yields CASSLRLGVNQPQHF.

V gene TRBV19 combines with J gene TRBJ2-1; D assignment may be TRBD1 or TRBD2 (6 bases each). Trimming pared 5 bases from V and 5 bases from J, leaving 13 bases between. The germline gives CDR1 LNHDA, CDR2 SQIVND (reference sequence). The CDR3 consists of 14 residues. The CDR3 spells CASSPGGSHNEQFF. As DNA, the CDR3 is TGTGCCAGTAGTCCCGGGGGCTCGCACAATGAGCAGTTCTTC.

The genes are TRBV7-9 and TRBJ2-7, with D possibly being TRBD2 (5 bases). Germline assignment: CDR1 SEHNR and CDR2 FQNEAQ (reference sequence). The CDR3 spans 15 residues. V was shortened by 5 bases and J by 2 bases, with 16 bases between the two germline ends. CDR3 sequence: CASSTTGVQAYEQYF. The CDR3 nucleotides are TGTGCCAGCAGCACCACCGGGGTTCAAGCCTACGAGCAGTACTTC.

A single count supports this clone. The chain joins TRBV6-5 to TRBJ2-3, with D perhaps TRBD1 (6 bases). The CDR3 has 13 residues. The V and J ends lost 2 bases and 8 bases respectively, with 11 bases between them. Germline assignment: CDR1 MNHEY and CDR2 SVGAGI. The CDR3 sequence: CASSYRQAGTQYF. The CDR3 region has the DNA TGTGCCAGCAGTTACCGACAGGCGGGTACGCAGTATTTT.